This is a list of T cell receptor beta chains from one sample in a study of blood T cells in healthy people across ages. TCRdb re-analysed the 5' RACE reads in MiXCR, keeping a single row per CDR3 protein. The sample carries hundreds of thousands of distinct CDR3 sequences, approximately 24% recorded once. Separately, the same data were catalogued under a study of T cells of mothers and their children.

The sequenced sample consisted of blood. Every receptor here comes from a boy aged 5-17 years in good health. Both conserved end residues are part of each CDR3. The D gene is left open where the match is weak. Not every row has a clone size; where given, it reads once, few, many or a size class.

size	D	V	J	CDR3	DNA
NA	NA	TRBV4-3	TRBJ2-1	CASSSSGTYSYNEQFF	TGCGCCAGCAGCTCCTCCGGGACCTACTCCTACAATGAGCAGTTCTTC
few	NA	TRBV15	TRBJ2-3	CATSRGTLTDTQYF	TGTGCCACCAGCAGGGGGACACTTACAGATACACAGTATTTT
NA	TRBD1	TRBV4-1	TRBJ2-7	CASSQEDRAEFEQYF	TGCGCCAGCAGCCAAGAGGACAGGGCCGAATTCGAGCAGTACTTC
NA	TRBD1	TRBV15	TRBJ1-5	CATTRQGFNQPQHF	TGTGCCACCACCAGACAGGGTTTCAATCAGCCCCAGCATTTT
NA	NA	TRBV21-1	TRBJ1-2	CASSQGVVYGYTF	TGTGCCAGCAGCCAAGGGGTTGTCTATGGCTACACCTTC
NA	TRBD2	TRBV7-9	TRBJ2-1	CASSLSSGGQHEQFF	TGTGCCAGCAGCTTATCGAGCGGGGGCCAACATGAGCAGTTCTTC
NA	NA	TRBV19	TRBJ2-1	CASSIPTKQFF	TGTGCCAGTAGTATCCCAACGAAGCAGTTCTTC
few	NA	TRBV10-3	TRBJ1-1	CAISGATEAFF	TGTGCCATCAGTGGGGCCACTGAAGCTTTCTTT
NA	TRBD1	TRBV14	TRBJ2-6	CASSQDGTGLRGTSGANVLTF	TGTGCCAGCAGCCAAGATGGGACAGGGCTCCGAGGTACCTCTGGGGCCAACGTCCTGACTTTC
NA	NA	TRBV7-9	TRBJ1-2	CASSSRTVYGYTF	TGTGCCAGCAGCTCAAGGACAGTCTATGGCTACACCTTC
NA	TRBD2	TRBV12-3/TRBV12-4	TRBJ2-5	CASSPFAGVQETQYF	TGTGCCAGCAGTCCATTCGCGGGAGTCCAAGAGACCCAGTACTTC
few	TRBD2	TRBV12-5	TRBJ2-1	CASGLVGGGENEQFF	TGTGCTAGTGGCTTGGTGGGCGGGGGAGAGAATGAGCAGTTCTTC
NA	NA	TRBV24-1	TRBJ2-5	CATSDGATGAYQETQYF	TGTGCCACCAGTGACGGGGCGACAGGAGCTTACCAAGAGACCCAGTACTTC